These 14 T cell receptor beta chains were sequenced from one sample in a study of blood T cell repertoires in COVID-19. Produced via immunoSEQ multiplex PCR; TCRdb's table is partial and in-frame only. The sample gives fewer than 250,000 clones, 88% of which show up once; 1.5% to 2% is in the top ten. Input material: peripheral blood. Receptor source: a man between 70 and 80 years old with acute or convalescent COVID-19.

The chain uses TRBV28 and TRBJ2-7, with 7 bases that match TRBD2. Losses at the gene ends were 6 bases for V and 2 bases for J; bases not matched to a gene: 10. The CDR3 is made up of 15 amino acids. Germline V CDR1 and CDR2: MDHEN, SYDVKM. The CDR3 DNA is TGTGCCAGCAGGGGGGGGTCCAGGGTGGCCTACGAGCAGTACTTC. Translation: CASRGGSRVAYEQYF. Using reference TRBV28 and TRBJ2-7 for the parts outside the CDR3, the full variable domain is DVKVTQSSRYLVKRTGEKVFLECVQDMDHENMFWYRQDPGLGLRLIYFSYDVKMKEKGDIPEGYSVSREKKERFSLILESASTNQTSMYLCASRGGSRVAYEQYFGPGTRLTVT.

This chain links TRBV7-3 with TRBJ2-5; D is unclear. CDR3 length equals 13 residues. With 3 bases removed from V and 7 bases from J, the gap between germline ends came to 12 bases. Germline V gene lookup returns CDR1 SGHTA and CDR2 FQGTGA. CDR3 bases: TGTGCCAGCAGCTTTAACGGGTTGGGGACCCAGTACTTC. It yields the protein CASSFNGLGTQYF.

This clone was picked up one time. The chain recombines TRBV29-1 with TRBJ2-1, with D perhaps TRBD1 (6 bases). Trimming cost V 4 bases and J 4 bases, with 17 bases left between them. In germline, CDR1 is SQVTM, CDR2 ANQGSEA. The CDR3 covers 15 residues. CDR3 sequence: CSVAWTAQPYNEQFF. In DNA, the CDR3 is TGCAGCGTTGCTTGGACAGCTCAGCCGTACAATGAGCAGTTCTTC.

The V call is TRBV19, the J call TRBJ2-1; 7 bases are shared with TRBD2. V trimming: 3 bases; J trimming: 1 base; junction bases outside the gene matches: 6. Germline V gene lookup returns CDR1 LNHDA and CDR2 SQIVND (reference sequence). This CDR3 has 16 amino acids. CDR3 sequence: CASSIVAGVSYNEQFF. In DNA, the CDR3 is TGTGCCAGTAGTATTGTGGCGGGAGTATCCTACAATGAGCAGTTCTTC. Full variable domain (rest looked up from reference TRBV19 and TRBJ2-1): DGGITQSPKYLFRKEGQNVTLSCEQNLNHDAMYWYRQDPGQGLRLIYYSQIVNDFQKGDIAEGYSVSREKKESFPLTVTSAQKNPTAFYLCASSIVAGVSYNEQFFGPGTRLTVL.

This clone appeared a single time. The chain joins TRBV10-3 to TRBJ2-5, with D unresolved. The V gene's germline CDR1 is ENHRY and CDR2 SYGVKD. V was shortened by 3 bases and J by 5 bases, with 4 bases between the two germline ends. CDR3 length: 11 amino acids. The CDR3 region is CAISESETQYF. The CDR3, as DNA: TGTGCCATCAGTGAATCTGAGACCCAGTACTTC.

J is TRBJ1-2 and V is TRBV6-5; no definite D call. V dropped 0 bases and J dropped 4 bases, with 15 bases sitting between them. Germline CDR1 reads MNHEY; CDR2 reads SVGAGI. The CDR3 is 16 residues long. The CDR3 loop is CASSYSRQRSAYGYTF. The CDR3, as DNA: TGTGCCAGCAGTTACTCGAGGCAGCGGTCTGCCTATGGCTACACCTTC.

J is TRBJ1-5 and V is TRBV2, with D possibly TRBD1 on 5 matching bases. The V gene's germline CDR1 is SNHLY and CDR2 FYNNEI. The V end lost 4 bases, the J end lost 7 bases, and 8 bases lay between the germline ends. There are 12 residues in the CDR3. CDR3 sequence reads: CASSAGGQPQHF. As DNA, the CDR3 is TGTGCCAGCAGTGCCGGGGGACAGCCCCAGCATTTT. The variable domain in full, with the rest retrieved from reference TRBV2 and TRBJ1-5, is EPEVTQTPSHQVTQMGQEVILRCVPISNHLYFYWYRQILGQKVEFLVSFYNNEISEKSEIFDDQFSVERPDGSNFTLKIRSTKLEDSAMYFCASSAGGQPQHFGDGTRLSIL.

DNA of the CDR3: TGTGCCACCAGCAGAGATCGAGGGCAGCTTAACACTGAAGCTTTCTTT. It codes for CATSRDRGQLNTEAFF. The chain couples TRBV15 to TRBJ1-1, with D hard to call. The CDR3 covers 16 residues. The germline CDR1 and CDR2 sequences are LNHNV and YYDKDF (reference sequence). The V end was cut by 0 bases, the J end by 2 bases, with 13 bases between.

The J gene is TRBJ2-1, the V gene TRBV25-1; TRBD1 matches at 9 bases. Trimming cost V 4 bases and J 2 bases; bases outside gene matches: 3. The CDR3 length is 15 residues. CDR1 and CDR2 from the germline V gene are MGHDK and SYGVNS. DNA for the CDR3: TGTGCCAGCAGTGCCCGGGACAGGGCCTACAATGAGCAGTTCTTC. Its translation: CASSARDRAYNEQFF. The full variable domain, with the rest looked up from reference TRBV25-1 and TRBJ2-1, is EADIYQTPRYLVIGTGKKITLECSQTMGHDKMYWYQQDPGMELHLIHYSYGVNSTEKGDLSSESTVSRIRTEHFPLTLESARPSHTSQYLCASSARDRAYNEQFFGPGTRLTVL.

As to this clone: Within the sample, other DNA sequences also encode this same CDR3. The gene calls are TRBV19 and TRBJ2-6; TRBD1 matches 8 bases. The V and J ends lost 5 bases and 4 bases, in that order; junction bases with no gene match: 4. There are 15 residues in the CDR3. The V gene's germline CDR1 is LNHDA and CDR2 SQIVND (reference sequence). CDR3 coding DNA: TGTGCCAGTAGTGACAGGGGTTCCGGGGCCAACGTCCTGACTTTC. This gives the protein CASSDRGSGANVLTF.

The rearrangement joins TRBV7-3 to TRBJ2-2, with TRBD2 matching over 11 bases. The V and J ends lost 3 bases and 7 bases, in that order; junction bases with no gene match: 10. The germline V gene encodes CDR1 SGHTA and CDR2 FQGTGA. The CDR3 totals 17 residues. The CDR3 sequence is CASSLELAGVGSGELFF. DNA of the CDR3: TGTGCCAGCAGCTTGGAACTAGCGGGAGTTGGGAGCGGGGAGCTGTTTTTT.

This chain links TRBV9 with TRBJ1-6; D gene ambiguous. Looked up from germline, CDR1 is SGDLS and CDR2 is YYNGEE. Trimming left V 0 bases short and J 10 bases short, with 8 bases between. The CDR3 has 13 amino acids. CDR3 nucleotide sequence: TGTGCCAGCAGCGTAGGAGGGTGGTCACCCCTCCACTTT. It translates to CASSVGGWSPLHF.

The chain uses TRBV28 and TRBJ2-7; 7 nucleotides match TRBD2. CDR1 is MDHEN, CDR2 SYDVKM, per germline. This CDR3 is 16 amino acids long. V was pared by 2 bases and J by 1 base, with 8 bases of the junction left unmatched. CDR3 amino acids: CASSLGGERGSYEQYF. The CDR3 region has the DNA TGTGCCAGCAGTTTAGGCGGAGAGCGGGGATCCTACGAGCAGTACTTC.

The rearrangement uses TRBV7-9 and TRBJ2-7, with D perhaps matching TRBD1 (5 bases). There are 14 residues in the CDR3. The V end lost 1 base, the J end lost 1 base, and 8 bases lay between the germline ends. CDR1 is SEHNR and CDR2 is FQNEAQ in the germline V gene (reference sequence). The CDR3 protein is CASSLGGASYEQYF. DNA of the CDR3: TGTGCCAGCAGCTTAGGGGGCGCATCCTACGAGCAGTACTTC.